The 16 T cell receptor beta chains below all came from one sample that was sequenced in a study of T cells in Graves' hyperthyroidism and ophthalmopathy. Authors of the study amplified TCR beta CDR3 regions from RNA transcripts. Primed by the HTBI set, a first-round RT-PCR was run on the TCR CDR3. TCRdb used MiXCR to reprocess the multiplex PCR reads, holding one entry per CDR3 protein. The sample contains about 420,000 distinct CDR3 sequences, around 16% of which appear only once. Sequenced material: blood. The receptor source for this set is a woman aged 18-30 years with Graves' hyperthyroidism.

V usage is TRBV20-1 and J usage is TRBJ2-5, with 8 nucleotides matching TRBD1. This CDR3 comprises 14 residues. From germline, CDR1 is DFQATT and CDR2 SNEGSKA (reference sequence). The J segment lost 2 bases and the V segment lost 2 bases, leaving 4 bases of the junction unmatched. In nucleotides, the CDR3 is TGCAGTGCTAGACTCCGACAGGGGCAAGAGACCCAGTACTTC. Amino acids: CSARLRQGQETQYF.

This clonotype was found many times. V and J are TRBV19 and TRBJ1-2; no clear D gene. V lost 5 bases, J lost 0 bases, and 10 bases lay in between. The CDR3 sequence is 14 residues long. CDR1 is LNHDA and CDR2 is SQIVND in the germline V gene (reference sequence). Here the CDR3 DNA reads TGTGCCAGTAGTGACGCCACTTCTAACTATGGCTACACCTTC. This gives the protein CASSDATSNYGYTF.

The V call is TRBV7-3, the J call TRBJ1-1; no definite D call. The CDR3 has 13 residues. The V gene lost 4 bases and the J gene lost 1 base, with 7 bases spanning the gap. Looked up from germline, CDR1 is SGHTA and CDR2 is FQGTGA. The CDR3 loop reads CASSSERNTEAFF. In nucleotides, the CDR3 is TGTGCCAGCAGCTCCGAGAGGAACACTGAAGCTTTCTTT.

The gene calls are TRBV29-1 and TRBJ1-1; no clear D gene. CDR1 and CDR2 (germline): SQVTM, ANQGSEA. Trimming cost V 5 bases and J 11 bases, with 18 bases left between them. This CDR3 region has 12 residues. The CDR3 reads CSVLGERAIAFF. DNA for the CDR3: TGCAGCGTTCTCGGGGAACGGGCGATCGCTTTCTTT.

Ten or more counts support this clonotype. The chain's CDR3 is CASSPLAVSDTQYF. In nucleotides, the CDR3 is TGTGCCAGCAGCCCACTAGCAGTTTCCGATACGCAGTATTTT. V and J are TRBV14 and TRBJ2-3, with a weak D call TRBD2 (6 bases). The germline gives CDR1 SGHDN, CDR2 FVKESK. This CDR3 has 14 amino acids. V lost 4 bases and J 6 bases, leaving 14 bases between the germline ends.

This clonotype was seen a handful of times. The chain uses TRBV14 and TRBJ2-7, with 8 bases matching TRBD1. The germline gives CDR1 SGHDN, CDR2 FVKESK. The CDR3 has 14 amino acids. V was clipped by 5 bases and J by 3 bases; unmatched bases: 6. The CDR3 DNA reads TGTGCCAGCAGCGGGCAGGGGGCCGGCTACGAGCAGTACTTC. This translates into CASSGQGAGYEQYF.

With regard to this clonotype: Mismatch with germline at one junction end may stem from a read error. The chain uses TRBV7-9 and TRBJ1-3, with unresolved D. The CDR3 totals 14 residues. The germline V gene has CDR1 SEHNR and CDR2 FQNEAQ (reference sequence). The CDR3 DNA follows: TGTGTCAGCAGCTTAGGGAGTACGAGAAACACCATATATTTT. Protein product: CVSSLGSTRNTIYF.

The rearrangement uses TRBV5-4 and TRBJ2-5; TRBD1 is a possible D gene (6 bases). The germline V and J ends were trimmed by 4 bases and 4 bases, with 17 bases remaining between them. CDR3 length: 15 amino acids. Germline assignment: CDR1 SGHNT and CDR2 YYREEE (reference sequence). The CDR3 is CASSGRQAAGETQYF. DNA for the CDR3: TGTGCCAGCAGCGGGCGACAGGCGGCCGGAGAGACCCAGTACTTC. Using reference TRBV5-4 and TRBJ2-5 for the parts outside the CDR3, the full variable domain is ETGVTQSPTHLIKTRGQQVTLRCSSQSGHNTVSWYQQALGQGPQFIFQYYREEENGRGNFPPRFSGLQFPNYSSELNVNALELDDSALYLCASSGRQAAGETQYFGPGTRLLVL.

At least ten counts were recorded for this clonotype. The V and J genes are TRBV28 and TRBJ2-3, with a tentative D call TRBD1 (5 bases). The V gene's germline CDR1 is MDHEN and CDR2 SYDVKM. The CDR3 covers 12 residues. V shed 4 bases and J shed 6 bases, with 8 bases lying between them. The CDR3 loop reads CASSYYRDTQYF. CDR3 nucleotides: TGTGCCAGCAGTTACTACAGGGATACGCAGTATTTT. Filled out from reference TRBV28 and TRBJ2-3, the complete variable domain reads DVKVTQSSRYLVKRTGEKVFLECVQDMDHENMFWYRQDPGLGLRLIYFSYDVKMKEKGDIPEGYSVSREKKERFSLILESASTNQTSMYLCASSYYRDTQYFGPGTRLTVL.

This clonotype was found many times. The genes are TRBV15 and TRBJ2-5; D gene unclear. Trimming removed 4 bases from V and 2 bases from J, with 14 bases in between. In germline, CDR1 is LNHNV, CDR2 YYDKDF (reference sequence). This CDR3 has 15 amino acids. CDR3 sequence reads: CATSKTVGYQETQYF. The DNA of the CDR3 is TGTGCCACCAGCAAGACGGTAGGCTATCAAGAGACCCAGTACTTC. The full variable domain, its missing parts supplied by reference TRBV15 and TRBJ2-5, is DAMVIQNPRYQVTQFGKPVTLSCSQTLNHNVMYWYQQKSSQAPKLLFHYYDKDFNNEADTPDNFQSRRPNTSFCFLDIRSPGLGDTAMYLCATSKTVGYQETQYFGPGTRLLVL.

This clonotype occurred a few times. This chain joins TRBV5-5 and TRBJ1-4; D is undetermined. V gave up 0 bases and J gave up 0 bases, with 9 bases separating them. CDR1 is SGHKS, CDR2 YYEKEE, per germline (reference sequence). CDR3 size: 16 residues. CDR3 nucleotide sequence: TGTGCCAGCAGCTTGGTAGAGGGCCCAACTAATGAAAAACTGTTTTTT. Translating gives CASSLVEGPTNEKLFF.

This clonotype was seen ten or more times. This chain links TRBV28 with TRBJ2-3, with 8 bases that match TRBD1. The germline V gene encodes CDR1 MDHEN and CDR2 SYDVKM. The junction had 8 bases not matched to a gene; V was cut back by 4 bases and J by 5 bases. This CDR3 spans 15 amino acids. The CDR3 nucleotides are TGTGCCAGCAGTTCTCCGGGACAGGACCAAGATACGCAGTATTTT. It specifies CASSSPGQDQDTQYF.

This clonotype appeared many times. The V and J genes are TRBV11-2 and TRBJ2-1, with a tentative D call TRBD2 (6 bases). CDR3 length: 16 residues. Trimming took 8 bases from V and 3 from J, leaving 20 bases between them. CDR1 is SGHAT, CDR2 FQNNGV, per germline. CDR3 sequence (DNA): TGTGCCAGCTGGCCTTCTTTGTTAGCGGTCTACAATGAGCAGTTCTTC. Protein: CASWPSLLAVYNEQFF.

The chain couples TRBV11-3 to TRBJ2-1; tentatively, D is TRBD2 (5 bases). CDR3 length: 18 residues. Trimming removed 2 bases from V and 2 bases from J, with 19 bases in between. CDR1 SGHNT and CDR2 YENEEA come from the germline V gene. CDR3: CASSLKSVLGATYNEQFF. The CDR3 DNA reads TGTGCCAGCAGCTTAAAGTCCGTCCTGGGAGCTACCTACAATGAGCAGTTCTTC.

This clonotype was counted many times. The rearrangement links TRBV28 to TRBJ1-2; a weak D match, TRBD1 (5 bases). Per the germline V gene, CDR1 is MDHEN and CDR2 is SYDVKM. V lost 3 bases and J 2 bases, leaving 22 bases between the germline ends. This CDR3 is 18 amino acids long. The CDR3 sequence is CASSLVIRGKTRNYGYTF. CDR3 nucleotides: TGTGCCAGCAGTTTGGTCATAAGGGGCAAAACACGCAACTATGGCTACACCTTC.

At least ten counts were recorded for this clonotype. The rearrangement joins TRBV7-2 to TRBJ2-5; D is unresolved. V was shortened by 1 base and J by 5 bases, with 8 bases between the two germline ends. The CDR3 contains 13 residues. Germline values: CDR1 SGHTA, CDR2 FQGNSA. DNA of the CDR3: TGTGCCAGCAGCTTAGGACCAGTCGAGACCCAGTACTTC. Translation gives CASSLGPVETQYF.